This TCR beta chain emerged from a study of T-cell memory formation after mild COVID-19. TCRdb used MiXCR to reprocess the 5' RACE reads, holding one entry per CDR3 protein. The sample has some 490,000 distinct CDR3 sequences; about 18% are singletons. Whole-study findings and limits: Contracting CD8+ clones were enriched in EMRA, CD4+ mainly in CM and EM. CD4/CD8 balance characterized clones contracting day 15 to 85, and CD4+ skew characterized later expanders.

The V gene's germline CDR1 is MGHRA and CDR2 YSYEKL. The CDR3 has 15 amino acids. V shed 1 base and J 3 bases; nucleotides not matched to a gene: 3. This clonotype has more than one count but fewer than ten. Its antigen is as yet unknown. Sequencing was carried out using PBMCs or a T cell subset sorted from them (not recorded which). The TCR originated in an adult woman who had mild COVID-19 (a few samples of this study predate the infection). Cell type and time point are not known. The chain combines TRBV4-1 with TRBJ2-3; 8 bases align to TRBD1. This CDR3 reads CASSQGQGRTDTQYF. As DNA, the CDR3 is TGCGCCAGCAGCCAAGGACAGGGGCGAACAGATACGCAGTATTTT.